What follows are 5 T cell receptor beta chains derived from one specimen sequenced in a study of technical replicates of blood from several donors. TCRdb's table, derived via immunoSEQ multiplex PCR, lists solely in-frame clones and lacks some. The sample lists roughly 80,000 clones, 70% to 90% occurring once. Sequencing input: T cells isolated from PBMCs. Receptors originate from a human donor in good health.

The CDR3 loop reads CAISDVPGQGIYGYTF. CDR3 nucleotides: TGTGCCATCAGTGACGTCCCGGGACAGGGAATCTATGGCTACACCTTC. The chain uses TRBV10-3 and TRBJ1-2, with TRBD1 identical over 9 bases. CDR1 and CDR2 from the germline V gene are ENHRY and SYGVKD. V shed 3 bases, J shed 4 bases, and the junction held 9 bases outside the gene matches. This CDR3 is built from 16 residues.

V and J are TRBV9 and TRBJ1-2; D ambiguous. The CDR3 length is 14 residues. V dropped 0 bases and J dropped 6 bases, with 12 bases sitting between them. Germline lookup yields CDR1 SGDLS and CDR2 YYNGEE. The CDR3 loop reads CASSVGEGWDGYTF. CDR3 DNA sequence: TGTGCCAGCAGCGTAGGGGAGGGTTGGGATGGCTACACCTTC.

This clone has just one count. J is TRBJ1-2 and V is TRBV18, with a possible D match to TRBD1 (5 bases). V lost 2 bases and J 4 bases, leaving 17 bases between the germline ends. CDR3 size: 16 residues. CDR1 KGHSH and CDR2 LQKENI come from the germline V gene. The CDR3 sequence is CASSPSHRGVIYGYTF. CDR3 sequence (DNA): TGTGCCAGCTCACCATCCCATCGGGGGGTTATCTATGGCTACACCTTC. Full variable domain (rest looked up from reference TRBV18 and TRBJ1-2): NAGVMQNPRHLVRRRGQEARLRCSPMKGHSHVYWYRQLPEEGLKFMVYLQKENIIDESGMPKERFSAEFPKEGPSILRIQQVVRGDSAAYFCASSPSHRGVIYGYTFGSGTRLTVV.

The genes are TRBV6-6 and TRBJ2-5, with 11 bases fitting TRBD2. J lost 1 base, V lost 7 bases, and 5 bases had no gene match. The CDR3 runs 15 residues. From germline, CDR1 is MNHNY and CDR2 SVGAGI (reference sequence). The CDR3 loop is CASIKTSGIQETQYF. The CDR3 nucleotides read TGTGCCAGCATCAAGACTAGCGGGATCCAAGAGACCCAGTACTTC.

A single count supports this clone. V usage is TRBV6-4 and J usage is TRBJ2-4; 12 bases align to TRBD2. This CDR3 has 20 amino acids. The germline CDR1 and CDR2 sequences are MRHNA and SNTAGT. The V segment lost 0 bases and the J segment 0 bases; nucleotides outside the gene matches: 9. The CDR3 coding sequence is TGTGCCAGCAGTGACTCGCTACTAGCGGGAGGTGAAGTAGCCAAAAACATTCAGTACTTC. The encoded protein is CASSDSLLAGGEVAKNIQYF.